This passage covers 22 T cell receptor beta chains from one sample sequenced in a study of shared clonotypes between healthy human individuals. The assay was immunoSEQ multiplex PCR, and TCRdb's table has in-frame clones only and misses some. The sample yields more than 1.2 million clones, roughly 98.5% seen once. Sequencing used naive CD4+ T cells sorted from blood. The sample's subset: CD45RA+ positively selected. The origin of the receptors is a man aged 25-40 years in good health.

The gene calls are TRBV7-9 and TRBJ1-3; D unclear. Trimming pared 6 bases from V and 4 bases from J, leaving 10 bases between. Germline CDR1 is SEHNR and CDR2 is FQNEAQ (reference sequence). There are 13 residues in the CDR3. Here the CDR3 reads CASRPEGGNTIYF. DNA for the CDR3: TGTGCCAGCAGGCCCGAAGGCGGAAACACCATATATTTT.

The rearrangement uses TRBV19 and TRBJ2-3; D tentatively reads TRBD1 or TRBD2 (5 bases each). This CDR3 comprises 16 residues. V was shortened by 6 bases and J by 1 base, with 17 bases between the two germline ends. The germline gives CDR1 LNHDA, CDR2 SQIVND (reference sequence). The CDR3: CASSSRRGAGTDTQYF. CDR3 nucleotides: TGTGCCAGTAGCTCAAGACGGGGCGCCGGCACAGATACGCAGTATTTT.

The CDR3 loop is CASSQDWGVDRQGRAGGYTF. The DNA of the CDR3 is TGTGCCAGCAGCCAAGATTGGGGGGTGGATCGACAGGGAAGGGCTGGTGGCTACACCTTC. The rearrangement joins TRBV14 to TRBJ1-2, with 7 bases lining up with TRBD1. Germline assignment: CDR1 SGHDN and CDR2 FVKESK. V lost 0 bases and J lost 7; bases outside the gene matches: 23. The CDR3 is 20 amino acids.

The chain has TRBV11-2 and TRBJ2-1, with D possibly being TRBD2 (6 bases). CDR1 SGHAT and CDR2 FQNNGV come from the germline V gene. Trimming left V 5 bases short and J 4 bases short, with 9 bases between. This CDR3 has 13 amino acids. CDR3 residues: CASSETRYNEQFF. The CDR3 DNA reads TGTGCCAGCAGCGAGACTAGATACAATGAGCAGTTCTTC. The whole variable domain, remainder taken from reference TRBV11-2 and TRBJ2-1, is EAGVAQSPRYKIIEKRQSVAFWCNPISGHATLYWYQQILGQGPKLLIQFQNNGVVDDSQLPKDRFSAERLKGVDSTLKIQPAKLEDSAVYLCASSETRYNEQFFGPGTRLTVL.

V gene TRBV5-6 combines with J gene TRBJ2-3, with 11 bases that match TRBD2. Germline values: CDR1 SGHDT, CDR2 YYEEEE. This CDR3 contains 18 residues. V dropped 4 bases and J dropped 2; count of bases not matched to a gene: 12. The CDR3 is CASSLVDLAGGFTDTQYF. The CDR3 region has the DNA TGTGCCAGCAGCCTGGTAGACCTAGCGGGAGGTTTCACAGATACGCAGTATTTT.

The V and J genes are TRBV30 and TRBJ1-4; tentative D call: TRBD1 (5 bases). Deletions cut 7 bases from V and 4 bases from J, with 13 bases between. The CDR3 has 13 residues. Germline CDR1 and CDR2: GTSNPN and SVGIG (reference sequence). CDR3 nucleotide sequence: TGTGCCTTATTGTGGGGGTATAATGAAAAACTGTTTTTT. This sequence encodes CALLWGYNEKLFF.

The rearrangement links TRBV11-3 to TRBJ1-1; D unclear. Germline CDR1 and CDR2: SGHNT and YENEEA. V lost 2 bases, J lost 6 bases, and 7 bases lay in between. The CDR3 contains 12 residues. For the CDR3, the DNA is TGTGCCAGCAGCTTAACCCCCTCTGAAGCTTTCTTT. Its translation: CASSLTPSEAFF.

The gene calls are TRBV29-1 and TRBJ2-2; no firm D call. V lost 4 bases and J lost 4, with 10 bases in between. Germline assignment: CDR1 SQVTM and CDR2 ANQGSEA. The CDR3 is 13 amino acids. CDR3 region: CSVGGQSTGELFF. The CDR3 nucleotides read TGCAGCGTTGGGGGTCAGTCCACCGGGGAGCTGTTTTTT.

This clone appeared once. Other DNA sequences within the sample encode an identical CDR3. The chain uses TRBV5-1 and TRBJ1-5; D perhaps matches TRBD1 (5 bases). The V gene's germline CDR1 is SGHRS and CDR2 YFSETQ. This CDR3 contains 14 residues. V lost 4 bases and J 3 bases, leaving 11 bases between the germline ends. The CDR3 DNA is TGCGCCAGCAGCAGGGACGGTTCCAATCAGCCCCAGCATTTT. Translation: CASSRDGSNQPQHF.

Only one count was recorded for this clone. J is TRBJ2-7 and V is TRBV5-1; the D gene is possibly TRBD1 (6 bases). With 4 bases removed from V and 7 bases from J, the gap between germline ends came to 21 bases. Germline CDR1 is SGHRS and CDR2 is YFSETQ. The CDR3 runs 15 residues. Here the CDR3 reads CASSGGAGVSGEQYF. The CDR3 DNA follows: TGCGCCAGCAGCGGAGGCGCAGGGGTTTCGGGAGAGCAGTACTTC.

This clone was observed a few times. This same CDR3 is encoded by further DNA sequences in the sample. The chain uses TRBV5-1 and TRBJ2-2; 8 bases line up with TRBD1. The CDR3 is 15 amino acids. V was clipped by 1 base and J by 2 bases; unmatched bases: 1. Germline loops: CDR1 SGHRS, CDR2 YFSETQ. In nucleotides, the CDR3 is TGCGCCAGCAGCTTGACAGGGGGAAACACCGGGGAGCTGTTTTTT. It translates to CASSLTGGNTGELFF.

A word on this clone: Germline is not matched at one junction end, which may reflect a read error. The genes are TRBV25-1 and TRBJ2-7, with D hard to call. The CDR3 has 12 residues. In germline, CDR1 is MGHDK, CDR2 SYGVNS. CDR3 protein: CASSEDPYKQYF. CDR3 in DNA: TGTGCCAGCAGTGAGGACCCCTACAAGCAGTACTTC.

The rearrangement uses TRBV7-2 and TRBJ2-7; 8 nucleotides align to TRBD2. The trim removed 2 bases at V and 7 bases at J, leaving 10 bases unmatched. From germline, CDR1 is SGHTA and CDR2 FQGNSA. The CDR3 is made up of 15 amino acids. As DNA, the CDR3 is TGTGCCAGCAGCTTACGGGCGACTAGCGTAGTGGAGCAGTACTTC. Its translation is CASSLRATSVVEQYF.

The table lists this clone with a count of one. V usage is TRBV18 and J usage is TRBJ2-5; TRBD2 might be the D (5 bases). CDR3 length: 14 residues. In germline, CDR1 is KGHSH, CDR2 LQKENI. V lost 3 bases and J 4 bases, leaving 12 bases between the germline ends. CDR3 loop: CASSPDRDGETQYF. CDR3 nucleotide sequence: TGTGCCAGCTCACCGGACCGGGATGGAGAGACCCAGTACTTC.

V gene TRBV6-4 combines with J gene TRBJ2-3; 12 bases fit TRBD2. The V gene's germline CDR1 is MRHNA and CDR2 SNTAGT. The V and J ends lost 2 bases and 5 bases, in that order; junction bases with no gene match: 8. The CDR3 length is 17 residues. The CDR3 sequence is CASSDPGLAGGLDTQYF. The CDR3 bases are TGTGCCAGCAGTGACCCGGGGCTAGCGGGAGGGTTAGATACGCAGTATTTT.

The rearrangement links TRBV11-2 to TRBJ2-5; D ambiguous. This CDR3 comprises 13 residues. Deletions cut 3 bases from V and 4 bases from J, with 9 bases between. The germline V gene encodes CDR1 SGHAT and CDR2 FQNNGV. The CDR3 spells CASSLMRRETQYF. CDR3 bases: TGTGCCAGCAGCTTGATGCGGAGAGAGACCCAGTACTTC.

CDR3: CASSPPGAEEQFF. DNA for the CDR3: TGTGCCAGCTCACCACCCGGGGCCGAGGAGCAGTTCTTC. The gene calls are TRBV18 and TRBJ2-1; D possibly uses TRBD1 or TRBD2 (5 bases each). Germline V gene data show CDR1 as KGHSH and CDR2 as LQKENI. This CDR3 region has 13 residues. The germline V and J ends were trimmed by 0 bases and 10 bases, with 10 bases remaining between them.

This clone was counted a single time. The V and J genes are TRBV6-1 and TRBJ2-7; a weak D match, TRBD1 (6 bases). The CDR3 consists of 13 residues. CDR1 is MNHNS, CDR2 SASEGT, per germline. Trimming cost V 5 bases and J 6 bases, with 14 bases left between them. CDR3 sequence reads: CASSQGNRFEQYF. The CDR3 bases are TGTGCCAGCAGTCAGGGGAACAGGTTCGAGCAGTACTTC.

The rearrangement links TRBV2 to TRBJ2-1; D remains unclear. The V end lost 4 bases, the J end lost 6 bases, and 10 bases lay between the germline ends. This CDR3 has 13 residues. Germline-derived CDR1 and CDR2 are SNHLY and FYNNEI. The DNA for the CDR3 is TGTGCCAGCAGTGTCATAGGGCCCAATGAGCAGTTCTTC. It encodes CASSVIGPNEQFF.

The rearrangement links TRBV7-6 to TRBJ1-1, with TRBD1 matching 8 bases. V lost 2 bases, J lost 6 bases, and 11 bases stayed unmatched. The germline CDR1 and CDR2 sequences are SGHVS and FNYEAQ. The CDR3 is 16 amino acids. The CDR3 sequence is CASSLQPGQGVSEAFF. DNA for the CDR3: TGTGCCAGCAGCTTACAACCCGGACAGGGAGTTTCTGAAGCTTTCTTT.

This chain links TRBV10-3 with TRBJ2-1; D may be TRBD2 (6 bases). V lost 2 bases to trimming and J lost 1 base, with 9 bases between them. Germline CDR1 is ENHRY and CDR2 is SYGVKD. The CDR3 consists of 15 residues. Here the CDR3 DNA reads TGTGCCATCAGTGAGCTCGGGACTTCCTACAATGAGCAGTTCTTC. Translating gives CAISELGTSYNEQFF.

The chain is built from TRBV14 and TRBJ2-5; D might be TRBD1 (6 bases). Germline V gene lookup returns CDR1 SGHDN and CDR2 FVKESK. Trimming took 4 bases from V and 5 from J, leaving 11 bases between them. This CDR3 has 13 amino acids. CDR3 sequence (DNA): TGTGCCAGCAGCCTTGGCAGGGGCGAGACCCAGTACTTC. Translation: CASSLGRGETQYF.